This T cell receptor (beta chain) appears in the sequencing data of a study of blood T cell repertoires in COVID-19. Germline lookup yields CDR1 WSHSY and CDR2 SAAADI. The CDR3 loop spans 14 amino acids. The V end was cut by 10 bases, the J end by 7 bases, with 17 bases between. Data came from immunoSEQ multiplex PCR; TCRdb stores just in-frame clones and leaves some out. The sample shows 60,000 to 85,000 clones, around 87% of them seen only once. The receptor comes from a human donor in a cohort sampled during active COVID-19. Sequencing was done on a sample of peripheral blood. The J gene is TRBJ1-6, the V gene TRBV10-2; D call uncertain. For the CDR3, the DNA is TGCGCCACCCGACCTTCCGACTGGAATTCACCCCTCCACTTT. It specifies CATRPSDWNSPLHF.